The rows below give T cell receptor beta chains drawn from one sample of a study of response to subunit inactivated influenza vaccine. Each CDR3 protein is one row after TCRdb ran MiXCR on the RT-PCR reads. This table holds roughly 620,000 distinct CDR3 sequences, 11% found once. The same sample was also used in a study of T cells expressing NK-cell markers.

Source: PBMCs from blood, taken on the day of vaccination. The receptors here all came from a middle-aged man who received an inactivated influenza vaccine. The CDR3 runs from the conserved cysteine through the conserved F or W. D genes are given only for firm matches. Only some rows state a clone size, as once, few, many or a class for expanded clones.

CDR3 length	V gene	clone size	D gene	J gene	CDR3 DNA	CDR3 protein
14	TRBV9	many	TRBD2	TRBJ2-1	TGTGCCAGCAGCTTCACCGGGACTAGCGGAGGGGCGTTCTTC	CASSFTGTSGGAFF
11	TRBV10-3	few	.	TRBJ2-1	TGTGCCATCAGCAGTTCGAGGGAGCAGTTCTTC	CAISSSREQFF
15	TRBV14	.	TRBD1	TRBJ1-1	TGTGCCAGCAGCCGGTCCGGACAGGGATGGACTGAAGCTTTCTTT	CASSRSGQGWTEAFF
14	TRBV5-5	.	.	TRBJ2-1	TGTGCCAGCAGCCAGGGCAGAACCGCGGATGAGCAGTTCTTC	CASSQGRTADEQFF
14	TRBV5-1	few	.	TRBJ1-2	TGCGCCAGCAGAACACAGGACGGATCCTATGGCTACACCTTC	CASRTQDGSYGYTF
12	TRBV5-6	few	.	TRBJ2-7	TGTGCCAGCAGCTTTGGACGGTACGAGCAGTACTTC	CASSFGRYEQYF
16	TRBV18	.	TRBD2	TRBJ2-1	TGTGCCAGCTCACCATCCCTAGCGGGAGGGGACAATGAGCAGTTCTTC	CASSPSLAGGDNEQFF
14	TRBV20-1	many	TRBD1	TRBJ2-1	TGCAGTGCCAAGACAGGGGTAGGGTACAATGAGCAGTTCTTC	CSAKTGVGYNEQFF
13	TRBV6-1	few	.	TRBJ2-1	TGTGCCAGCAGCCACCCGGGATACAATGAGCAGTTCTTC	CASSHPGYNEQFF
19	TRBV3-1	.	TRBD2	TRBJ2-2	TGTGCCAGCAGCGTAGTTCCCATATTCATTCTAGCGGGCACCGGGGAGCTGTTTTTT	CASSVVPIFILAGTGELFF
15	TRBV15	few	TRBD2	TRBJ2-1	TGTGCCACCAGCAGAGAATCTAGCGGGAGTTTTACCCAGTTCTTC	CATSRESSGSFTQFF
11	TRBV29-1	many	TRBD2	TRBJ2-1	TGCAGCGTTGAGGGGGACTACCGGTCGTTCTTC	CSVEGDYRSFF
15	TRBV7-9	few	.	TRBJ2-1	TGTGCCAGCAGCTTGGGTATTGGGGGGGCGAATGAGCAGTTCTTC	CASSLGIGGANEQFF
15	TRBV20-1	.	.	TRBJ2-1	TGCAGTGCTAGACTTACAGGGTCGTCCTACAATGAGCAGTTCTTC	CSARLTGSSYNEQFF
15	TRBV7-2	.	.	TRBJ1-6	TGTGCCAGCAGCTTAAGAACAGCCAATAATTCACCCCTCCACTTT	CASSLRTANNSPLHF
15	TRBV6-1	.	.	TRBJ1-3	TGTGCCAGCAGTGTTGGTCCAGCGAGCGGAAACACCATATATTTT	CASSVGPASGNTIYF
14	TRBV12-3/TRBV12-4	many	TRBD1	TRBJ1-4	TGTGCCAGCAGTACTGCAGGGGGAGGTGAAAAACTGTTTTTT	CASSTAGGGEKLFF
15	TRBV4-2	few	.	TRBJ2-7	TGTGCCAGCAGCCAAGAAGCGGAGGGGGCCTACGAGCAGTACTTC	CASSQEAEGAYEQYF
15	TRBV4-3	few	.	TRBJ1-1	TGCGCCAGCAGCCAAGATCAGGGAATGAACACTGAAGCTTTCTTT	CASSQDQGMNTEAFF
16	TRBV20-1	few	TRBD2	TRBJ2-1	TGCAGTGCAGCTGGGACTAGCGGGAGACTGGTCAATGAGCAGTTCTTC	CSAAGTSGRLVNEQFF
14	TRBV20-1	.	.	TRBJ1-1	TGCAGTGCTAGAGATATTCTGATGAACACTGAAGCTTTCTTT	CSARDILMNTEAFF
14	TRBV10-3	many	.	TRBJ2-6	TGTGCCATCAGTGAGGGGTCGGGGGCCAACGTCCTGACTTTC	CAISEGSGANVLTF
19	TRBV10-3	.	.	TRBJ2-6	TGTGCCATCAGTGAGTTGAGGAAGGGGCCCGCGGGCGGGGCCAACGTCCTGACTTTC	CAISELRKGPAGGANVLTF
13	TRBV7-2	few	.	TRBJ2-7	TGTGCCAGCGGTAACCGGGACGGATACGAGCAGTACTTC	CASGNRDGYEQYF
14	TRBV14	.	.	TRBJ2-1	TGTGCCAGCAGCCCCTGGGTTCCGGACAATGAGCAGTTCTTC	CASSPWVPDNEQFF
15	TRBV12-3/TRBV12-4	few	TRBD1	TRBJ2-3	TGTGCCAGCAGCCTAGGGGACAGGGTCACACATACGCAGTATTTT	CASSLGDRVTHTQYF
15	TRBV4-1	many	.	TRBJ1-5	TGCGCCAGCAGCCAAGTTCAGGGTTCGGATCAGCCCCAGCATTTT	CASSQVQGSDQPQHF
14	TRBV5-1	.	TRBD1	TRBJ2-3	TGCGCCAGCAGCTACGACAGGGGCAGGGATACGCAGTATTTT	CASSYDRGRDTQYF
14	TRBV28	.	.	TRBJ2-7	TGTGCCAGCAGTGGGCGGGTGAGCTCCTACGAGCAGTACTTC	CASSGRVSSYEQYF
17	TRBV5-1	few	TRBD2	TRBJ2-2	TGCGCCAGCAGCCACGGAGATAGCGGGATGAACACCGGGGAGCTGTTTTTT	CASSHGDSGMNTGELFF
16	TRBV6-1	few	TRBD1	TRBJ1-1	TGTGCCAGCACCACTGGGGACAGGGGGCGTCTGGCTGAAGCTTTCTTT	CASTTGDRGRLAEAFF
12	TRBV7-9	many	.	TRBJ1-5	TGTGCCAGCAGCCAGGGAGGACAGCCCCAGCATTTT	CASSQGGQPQHF
15	TRBV19	few	TRBD1	TRBJ2-1	TGTGCCAGTAGTACGGGACAGGTAATGATCAATGAGCAGTTCTTC	CASSTGQVMINEQFF
16	TRBV6-5	few	.	TRBJ1-1	TGTGCTAGCAGTTACTCGCCCGGGGGCTTGTACACTGAAGCTTTCTTT	CASSYSPGGLYTEAFF
13	TRBV12-5	few	TRBD1	TRBJ2-1	TGTGCTAGTGGTTTGGCAGGGGGCAATGAGCAGTTCTTC	CASGLAGGNEQFF
11	TRBV12-3/TRBV12-4	few	.	TRBJ1-2	TGTGCCAGCGGCCCCTCCCCTGGCTACACCTTC	CASGPSPGYTF
17	TRBV4-3	.	TRBD1	TRBJ1-1	TGCGCCAGCAGCCAAGTATGGACAGGGGGCGGATTGACTGAAGCTTTCTTT	CASSQVWTGGGLTEAFF
14	TRBV5-1	few	TRBD2	TRBJ2-5	TGCGCCAGCCGGGAGGGACCGCCGGTGGAGACCCAGTACTTC	CASREGPPVETQYF
15	TRBV20-1	.	TRBD1	TRBJ1-5	TGCAGTGCTAGAGATCCCGGGACAGGGAATCAGCCCCAGCATTTT	CSARDPGTGNQPQHF
14	TRBV3-1	many	TRBD2	TRBJ2-7	TGTGCCAGCAGCCAAGCTTCGGGGGGCTACGAGCAGTACTTC	CASSQASGGYEQYF